Each of the 25 T cell receptor beta chains below was sequenced from the same sample in a study of tumor-infiltrating lymphocytes in primary liver carcinoma. TCR beta cDNA was made from around 460 ng total RNA with a constant-region primer. Slightly modified ARM-PCR served as the procedure for the TCR beta libraries. These libraries came from three rounds of nested multiplex PCR. With TRBV1-TRBV30 forward primers and a C-beta reverse primer, the first two PCR rounds were run for about 10 cycles each. TCRdb fed the multiplex PCR reads into MiXCR, producing one record per CDR3 protein. Of under 45,000 distinct CDR3 sequences listed, just under 75% were seen once; the top ten hold roughly 16%. Co-extraction of both nucleic acids (RNA and DNA) used roughly 18-34 mg of unsorted bulk tissue. Sequencing was carried out using liver tumor tissue from sampling region 4. The subset: tumor region T4, right-lateral pole. Receptor source: a middle-aged man with primary liver carcinoma and hepatitis B virus infection.

By share, this clonotype ranks as medium-sized. The chain carries TRBV5-1 and TRBJ2-1; D perhaps matches TRBD2 (5 bases). Germline CDR1 is SGHRS and CDR2 is YFSETQ. The CDR3 consists of 17 residues. The germline V and J ends were trimmed by 0 bases and 0 bases, with 13 bases remaining between them. The CDR3 nucleotides read TGCGCCAGCAGCTTGGATACAGCGGTGAGCTCCTACAATGAGCAGTTCTTC. Its protein product is CASSLDTAVSSYNEQFF.

In this sample, this clonotype turned up many times. This chain links TRBV19 with TRBJ1-6; D call uncertain. Trimming removed 8 bases from V and 2 bases from J, with 7 bases in between. The germline V gene has CDR1 LNHDA and CDR2 SQIVND (reference sequence). The CDR3 sequence is 13 residues long. The CDR3 reads CASGGPYNSPLHF. CDR3 sequence (DNA): TGTGCCAGTGGCGGGCCCTATAATTCACCCCTCCACTTT.

This clonotype was seen many times. The rearrangement joins TRBV7-9 to TRBJ2-2; 14 bases agree with TRBD2. The CDR3 contains 16 residues. J was trimmed by 5 bases and V by 5 bases; bases with no gene match: 4. CDR1 is SEHNR and CDR2 is FQNEAQ in the germline V gene (reference sequence). Written as DNA, the CDR3 is TGTGCCAGCAGCCATAGGACTAGCGGGAGGACCGGGGAGCTGTTTTTT. It yields the protein CASSHRTSGRTGELFF.

Details on this clonotype: A junction end diverges from the germline sequence, so it may reflect a read error. This CDR3 reads CVSSLAGGPFDYEQYF. In DNA form, the CDR3 reads TGTGTCAGCAGCTTAGCAGGGGGCCCCTTTGACTATGAGCAATACTTC. The rearrangement links TRBV11-2 to TRBJ2-7; TRBD1 matches 8 bases. CDR3 length: 16 amino acids. The germline V gene encodes CDR1 SGHAT and CDR2 FQNNGV.

In the case of this clonotype: The junction departs from the called germline gene at one end, perhaps through a read error. The chain combines TRBV11-1 with TRBJ2-3; D is ambiguous. CDR1 and CDR2 (germline): SGHAT, FQDESV (reference sequence). The CDR3 has 13 amino acids. CDR3 bases: TGTGCCAGCATTTCGATCCGAACAGATACGCAGTATTTC. This gives the protein CASISIRTDTQYF.

With respect to this clonotype: Because it lacks the conserved phenylalanine or tryptophan at the end, this CDR3 is likely a read error. The chain joins TRBV4-3 to TRBJ1-6, with D perhaps matching TRBD1 (5 bases). Germline V gene lookup returns CDR1 LGHNA and CDR2 YSLEER. CDR3 length: 16 amino acids. The CDR3 is CSSSSWDRGRNSPLHL. The CDR3 DNA follows: TGCTCCAGCAGCTCCTGGGATAGGGGAAGGAATTCACCCCTCCACCTT.

About this clonotype itself: This is likely a read error, given that the CDR3 carries no conserved phenylalanine or tryptophan at its end. This chain uses TRBV10-3 with TRBJ1-5; D call uncertain. The CDR3 runs 13 residues. CDR1 ENHRY and CDR2 SYGVKD come from the germline V gene. The DNA for the CDR3 is TGTGCCATCAGTGACGGGGAGTATCAGCACCAGCATTAT. Translation: CAISDGEYQHQHY.

Points on this clonotype: One end of the junction is discordant with germline, which a read error may explain. The gene calls are TRBV6-5 and TRBJ2-3; 9 bases are a match to TRBD2. The CDR3 has 15 amino acids. Germline V gene lookup returns CDR1 MNHEY and CDR2 SVGAGI. CDR3: CASNPGLAGIDTQYF. The CDR3 nucleotides read TGTGCCAGCAACCCAGGGCTAGCGGGAATAGATACGCAATATTTT.

Note on this clonotype: A junction end diverges from the germline sequence, so it may reflect a read error. This chain connects TRBV24-1 to TRBJ2-3; D is unresolved. This CDR3 has 12 amino acids. CDR1 KGHDR and CDR2 SFDVKD come from the germline V gene. The CDR3 is CATGWATYTQYF. The DNA of the CDR3 is TGTGCCACCGGTTGGGCCACATATACGCAGTATTTT.

A word on this clonotype: An end of the junction differs from the germline gene, which may be a read error. This rearrangement joins TRBV4-1 to TRBJ2-2, with D maybe TRBD2 (6 bases). Per the germline V gene, CDR1 is MGHRA and CDR2 is YSYEKL. This CDR3 has 16 residues. CDR3 residues: CASSHDGGRRGGELFF. In nucleotides, the CDR3 is TGCGCCAGCAGCCATGATGGGGGGAGACGGGGCGGGGAACTGTTTTTT.

A note on this clonotype: A much larger clone is a single base away; this may be a read error. V gene TRBV2 combines with J gene TRBJ2-2, with TRBD1 matching over 8 bases. The CDR3 covers 14 residues. With 11 bases clipped from V and 3 bases from J, the junction kept 8 bases outside the gene matches. Germline V gene sequence: CDR1 SNHLY, CDR2 FYNNEI. CDR3 loop: CAGRTGYDTGELFF. The CDR3 bases are TGTGCCGGCCGGACAGGGTACGACACCGGGGAGCTGTTTTTT.

The chain is built from TRBV5-1 and TRBJ2-3; TRBD2 matches at 8 bases. V shed 5 bases, J shed 4 bases, and the junction held 12 bases outside the gene matches. Germline CDR1 is SGHRS and CDR2 is YFSETQ. This CDR3 region has 16 residues. The CDR3 spells CASRESSGSSADTQYF. The CDR3 nucleotides are TGCGCCAGCAGGGAGTCCAGCGGGAGTTCCGCAGATACGCAGTATTTT.

Remarks on this clonotype: The CDR3 ends on some other residue instead of the conserved phenylalanine or tryptophan, so this is likely a read error. The V call is TRBV12-3 or TRBV12-4, the J call TRBJ1-2, with D uncertain. The length of the CDR3 is 12 residues. CDR3 residues: CTSSFGRTGYTS. In DNA form, the CDR3 reads TGTACCAGCAGTTTTGGCAGGACTGGCTACACCTCC.

V gene TRBV5-6 combines with J gene TRBJ1-2; TRBD1 is a possible D gene (5 bases). Germline CDR1 SGHDT, CDR2 YYEEEE. The CDR3 length is 15 residues. Trimming stripped 3 bases from V and 11 bases from J, with 23 bases between. CDR3 nucleotide sequence: TGTGCCAGCAGCTCCCGGTGGCAGAGGGACGGAGGTTACACCTTC. This gives the protein CASSSRWQRDGGYTF.

On this clonotype itself: A read error may account for a junction end that differs from germline. The chain is built from TRBV10-2 and TRBJ1-3; D gene uncertain. The CDR3 extends over 12 amino acids. From germline, CDR1 is WSHSY and CDR2 SAAADI. CDR3 in amino acids: CVSKASGNTICF. CDR3 nucleotides: TGCGTCAGCAAGGCCTCTGGAAACACCATATGCTTT.

This clonotype came up once. One end of the junction fails to match germline, which may point to a read error. The chain combines TRBV11-1 with TRBJ2-2; D perhaps matches TRBD1 (6 bases). This CDR3 has 13 residues. CDR1 SGHAT and CDR2 FQDESV come from the germline V gene (reference sequence). CDR3 nucleotides: TGTGCCAGCAGCTTTTGGGACACCAGGAGGCTGTTATTT. Amino acid sequence: CASSFWDTRRLLF. Full variable domain (outside the CDR3, taken from reference TRBV11-1 and TRBJ2-2): EAEVAQSPRYKITEKSQAVAFWCDPISGHATLYWYRQILGQGPELLVQFQDESVVDDSQLPKDRFSAERLKGVDSTLKIQPAELGDSAMYLCASSFWDTRRLLFGEGSRLTVL.

This clonotype came up a few times. The chain carries TRBV4-1 and TRBJ2-1; D gene uncertain. Trimming shortened V by 3 bases and J by 3 bases, and 21 bases separated the two germline ends. Germline values: CDR1 MGHRA, CDR2 YSYEKL. The CDR3 covers 18 residues. CDR3 nucleotides: TGCGCCAGCAGCCATGTGGATTTCGGGCTAGTGGGCTACAATGAGCAGTTCTTC. Protein product: CASSHVDFGLVGYNEQFF.

This clonotype occurred a few times. A much bigger clone sits one base away, suggesting this may be a read error. This chain uses TRBV4-1 with TRBJ1-5; D not certain. The CDR3 consists of 16 residues. Germline CDR1 MGHRA, CDR2 YSYEKL. Written as DNA, the CDR3 is TGCACCAGCAGCGCGACTGTCAGGTCCCTCAATCAGCCCCAGCATTTT. Translation gives CTSSATVRSLNQPQHF.

For this clonotype: One end of the junction is discordant with germline, which a read error may explain. The chain employs TRBV6-6 and TRBJ2-7; D is perhaps TRBD2 (5 bases). CDR1 and CDR2 from the germline V gene are MNHNY and SVGAGI (reference sequence). The CDR3 length is 13 residues. The CDR3 DNA follows: TGTGGCAGCGCCCCAGGACTCTCCTACGAGCAGTACTTC. This encodes CGSAPGLSYEQYF.

Concerning this clonotype: Sequence at one end of the junction differs from germline and may be a read error. The chain recombines TRBV14 with TRBJ1-1; weak D call: TRBD1 (5 bases). CDR1 and CDR2 (germline): SGHDN, FVKESK. The CDR3 is made up of 14 amino acids. In DNA, the CDR3 is TGTGCCGGCAGTCAAACAGGTCAGAACACTGAAGCTTTCTTT. Translated, it gives CAGSQTGQNTEAFF.

Comments on this clonotype: At one end, the junction sequence differs from germline, possibly due to a read error. CDR3 DNA: TGTGCCAGCAGTTTATTAGAGGGGGCTGTGGCCAACGCCCTGACTTTC. Protein product: CASSLLEGAVANALTF. The V and J genes are TRBV12-3 or TRBV12-4 and TRBJ2-6; the match to TRBD1 covers 7 bases. The CDR3 runs to 16 residues.

A note on this clonotype: Mismatch with germline at one junction end may stem from a read error. The V gene is TRBV29-1, the J gene TRBJ2-5; TRBD1 is a possible D gene (5 bases). The CDR3 loop spans 14 amino acids. CDR1 is SQVTM, CDR2 ANQGSEA, per germline. The CDR3 DNA reads as TGCAGCGTTAAAGATGTCGGACAAGGAGAGACTCAATACTTC. Protein: CSVKDVGQGETQYF.

The genes are TRBV6-1 and TRBJ2-3; 9 nucleotides align to TRBD2. Germline loops: CDR1 MNHNS, CDR2 SASEGT. The J segment lost 2 bases and the V segment lost 6 bases, leaving 9 bases of the junction unmatched. The CDR3 contains 16 residues. CDR3 loop: CASSRTSENVTDTQYF. In DNA form, the CDR3 reads TGTGCCAGCAGCCGGACTAGCGAGAATGTCACAGATACGCAGTATTTT.

This clonotype occurred a few times. The chain links TRBV11-2 to TRBJ2-5; unclear D gene. V shed 5 bases and J shed 4 bases, with 17 bases lying between them. Germline V gene sequence: CDR1 SGHAT, CDR2 FQNNGV. The length of the CDR3 is 15 residues. The CDR3 region is CASSPVGLVPETQYF. The CDR3 DNA follows: TGTGCCAGCAGCCCCGTCGGGCTAGTCCCAGAGACCCAGTACTTC.

This clonotype was recorded once. Compared with germline, one end of the junction differs, possibly owing to a read error. The chain links TRBV28 to TRBJ1-5; possible D gene TRBD1, 6 bases. The CDR3 has 14 amino acids. The V gene's germline CDR1 is MDHEN and CDR2 SYDVKM. The CDR3 DNA follows: TGTGCTAGCAGTCTTAGACAGGTCTATCAGCCCCAGCATTTT. As protein: CASSLRQVYQPQHF.